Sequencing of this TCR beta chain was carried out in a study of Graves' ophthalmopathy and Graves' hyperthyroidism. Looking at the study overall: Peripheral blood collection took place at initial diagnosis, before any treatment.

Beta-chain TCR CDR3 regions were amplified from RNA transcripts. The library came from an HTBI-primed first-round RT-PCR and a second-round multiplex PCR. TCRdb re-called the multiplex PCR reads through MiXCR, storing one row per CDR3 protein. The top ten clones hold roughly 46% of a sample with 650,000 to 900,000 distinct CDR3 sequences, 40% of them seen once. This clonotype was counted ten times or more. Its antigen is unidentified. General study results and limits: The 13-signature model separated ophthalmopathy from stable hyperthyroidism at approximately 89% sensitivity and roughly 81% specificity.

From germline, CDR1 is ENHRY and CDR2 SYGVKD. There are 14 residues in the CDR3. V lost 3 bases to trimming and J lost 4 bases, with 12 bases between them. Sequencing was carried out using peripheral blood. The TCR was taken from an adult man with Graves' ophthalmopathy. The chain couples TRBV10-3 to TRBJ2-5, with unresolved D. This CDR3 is CAISDGSVGETQYF. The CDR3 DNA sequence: TGTGCCATCAGTGATGGGTCAGTGGGAGAGACCCAGTACTTC.